The sequence of this T cell receptor (beta chain) was determined in a study of early T cells in non-severe SARS-CoV-2 infection (dated by TCRdb to 2020 to 2022). For the study in its entirety: TCR sequencing used bulk RNA from unsorted whole blood, so alpha and beta chains could not be paired.

The protocol used for the library was 5' RACE. The sample was run on a NextSeq 500. The TCR library protocol attached unique molecular identifiers to individual cDNA molecules to correct for sequencing error and PCR bias. TCR alpha and beta chains were both sequenced, and the abundances of alpha and beta sequences in each sample were closely correlated with each other. In the paper's pipeline: V gene, J gene and CDR3 annotation of TCR sequences was performed with Decombinator V4. Expanded TCRs were defined as changing significantly between any two time points under a Poisson model with p below 0.0001. TCR abundances were normalised to the total number of TCRs sequenced per sample and were expressed as counts per million. TRAV1-2 paired with TRAJ12, TRAJ20 or TRAJ33 defined MAIT TCRs, while TRAV10 paired with TRAJ18 defined iNKT TCRs. VDJdb, accessed 1 November 2021, was searched for CMV, EBV and SARS-CoV-2 annotated TCRs, excluding TCRs annotated for multiple antigens. TCRdb reprocessing: public reads trimmed at Q25 with fastp, clones called with MiXCR, in-frame beta chains kept. Rows matching on CDR3 protein sequence are summarized as one entry with the most common DNA and genes. The V and J calls reflect TCRdb's pipeline rather than the authors' work. For this sample there are tens of thousands of distinct CDR3 sequences; around 6.6% appear just once. The top ten clones comprise 5.8% of the sample.

Set within a cohort of healthcare workers in London, UK, this nested case-control study involved weekly PCR testing of nasopharyngeal swabs along with blood sampling. Between 23 and 31 March 2020, the week of the UK lockdown, healthcare workers were enrolled and then followed up weekly for as long as 16 weeks. CDR3 length: 17 amino acids, cysteine to phenylalanine. Only the CDR3 part of the read is kept: 51 bases, read in frame from the first base. V ends up 7 bases short and J 1 base short, with an unmatched junction base count of 13. Reading the germline V gene (reference sequence) gives CDR1 WNHNN and CDR2 SYGVQD. At least ten counts were recorded for this clonotype. Its antigen specificity is not known. The sample holds no much larger clone one base away, and base qualities are not on file. The paper's findings and limits, for the study overall: VDJdb matching was skewed toward anti-spike CD8 responses and likely underestimated virus-specific expansions by missing private and CD4 specificities.

The chain is encoded by TRBV10-1 joined to TRBJ1-3; 7 bases in the junction line up with TRBD1. Here the sequenced sample was whole blood, taken at baseline. This receptor was obtained from an adult who was a healthcare worker with PCR-confirmed SARS-CoV-2 infection or an uninfected control (not recorded which). The CDR3 protein is CASKILGTVISGNTIYF. The DNA reads TGCGCCAGCAAGATCCTGGGGACAGTAATTTCTGGAAACACCATATATTTT.